This is a list of T cell receptor beta chains from one sample in a study of blood T cell repertoires in COVID-19. Sequenced by immunoSEQ multiplex PCR; TCRdb stores in-frame clones only, minus some. The profile covers about 200,000 clones, with 78% appearing a single time and 2.5% to 3.5% taken by the ten largest. Sequenced material: peripheral blood. The source is an elderly woman with active or convalescent COVID-19. Both conserved end residues are part of each CDR3. A D gene is named only where the DNA matches it firmly. Clone size is given for some rows only: seen once, a few or many times, or a class if the clone is expanded.

TRBJ2-5 | TRBD1 | - | TRBV6-2/TRBV6-3 | TGTGCCAGCAGTTACCCAGAGGGACAGGGTCTCCCTTACCAAGAGACCCAGTACTTC | CASSYPEGQGLPYQETQYF
TRBJ1-1 | - | - | TRBV28 | TGTGCCAGCAGTTTACTCCAGGGAGGGACTGAAGCTTTCTTT | CASSLLQGGTEAFF
TRBJ1-1 | TRBD1 | - | TRBV7-8 | TGTGCCAGCAGCTTAGCGGACAGGGGCACTGAAGCTTTCTTT | CASSLADRGTEAFF
TRBJ1-6 | - | - | TRBV7-9 | TGTGCCAGCAGCTTCCAGGATTCACCCCTCCACTTT | CASSFQDSPLHF
TRBJ2-2 | - | few | TRBV6-1 | TGTGCCAGCAGTGAAGCTTCTAGGGGATCCGGGGAGCTGTTTTTT | CASSEASRGSGELFF
TRBJ2-3 | TRBD1 | - | TRBV10-1 | TGCGCCAGCAGCCCAGGGACAGGCACAGATACGCAGTATTTT | CASSPGTGTDTQYF
TRBJ1-4 | - | - | TRBV10-3 | TGTGCCATCAGTGACAGGGCGGATGAAAAACTGTTTTTT | CAISDRADEKLFF
TRBJ1-1 | - | - | TRBV29-1 | TGCAGCGTTGTACTGGGGGCGTTGAACACTGAAGCTTTCTTT | CSVVLGALNTEAFF
TRBJ2-3 | - | once | TRBV7-9 | TGTGCCAGCAGCAAAGGACAGAACACAGATACGCAGTATTTT | CASSKGQNTDTQYF
TRBJ1-5 | TRBD1 | - | TRBV7-9 | TGTGCCAGCAGCCGTACGGGACAGACGAGTCAGCCCCAGCATTTT | CASSRTGQTSQPQHF
TRBJ2-2 | TRBD1 | - | TRBV19 | TGTGCCAGTAGCACAGGGGGCCGCACCGGGGAGCTGTTTTTT | CASSTGGRTGELFF
TRBJ2-7 | - | - | TRBV29-1 | TGCAGCGCCGGCGTGGGACTGGGGGACGAGCAGTACTTC | CSAGVGLGDEQYF
TRBJ2-7 | TRBD1 | - | TRBV28 | TGTGCCAGCCTTTCGGAACAGGGGGCGGCCGAGCAGTACTTC | CASLSEQGAAEQYF
TRBJ2-1 | - | - | TRBV5-4 | TGTGCCAGCAGCAGGCAGGACAGGGAGGGAGAGCAGTTCTTC | CASSRQDREGEQFF
TRBJ1-2 | - | - | TRBV3-1/TRBV3-2 | TGTGCCAGCAGCCAAGATGGCAGGGATCACTATGGCTACACCTTC | CASSQDGRDHYGYTF
TRBJ2-5 | - | - | TRBV7-2 | TGTGCCAGCAGCCACCACCGGGACTGGGCGACCCAGTACTTC | CASSHHRDWATQYF
TRBJ2-7 | TRBD2 | - | TRBV3-1/TRBV3-2 | TGTGCCAGCAGCCTCCTACCCCTAGCGGGGGGGCGGCGGGAGCAGTACTTC | CASSLLPLAGGRREQYF
TRBJ1-2 | - | once | TRBV12-3/TRBV12-4 | TGTGCCAGCAGTTTAGCCCGCTATGGCTACACCTTC | CASSLARYGYTF
TRBJ1-1 | - | - | TRBV5-1 | TGCGCCAGCAGCTCCGGGACTGAGGGCACTGAAGCTTTCTTT | CASSSGTEGTEAFF
TRBJ2-1 | - | few | TRBV7-9 | TGTGCCAGCAGCCTCCTGGGCGGGGGCACCTACAATGAGCAGTTCTTC | CASSLLGGGTYNEQFF
TRBJ2-1 | TRBD1 | - | TRBV2 | TGTGCCAGCAGTGCGGACAGGGCATTCCACAATGAGCAGTTCTTC | CASSADRAFHNEQFF
TRBJ2-3 | TRBD2 | - | TRBV19 | TGTGCCAGTAGTCCCCGTGGGAGCGGGGGGCCGGGAGATACGCAGTATTTT | CASSPRGSGGPGDTQYF
TRBJ1-2 | - | once | TRBV10-3 | TGTGCCATCACCGATCCCGGGGGTGACTATGGCTACACCTTC | CAITDPGGDYGYTF
TRBJ1-2 | - | - | TRBV28 | TGTGCCAGCAGCCCTACACCCAGCGGCAGCAGAGGCTATGGCTACACCTTC | CASSPTPSGSRGYGYTF
TRBJ1-1 | - | - | TRBV28 | TGTGCCAGCAGTTTGGGGGGGGTGGCTTTCTTT | CASSLGGVAFF
TRBJ1-4 | - | - | TRBV7-8 | TGTGCCAGCAGCTTAGACACAACCGCAACTAATGAAAAACTGTTTTTT | CASSLDTTATNEKLFF
TRBJ2-2 | - | - | TRBV5-6 | TGTGCCAGCAGCTTGGTGAGGGTGAACACCGGGGAGCTGTTTTTT | CASSLVRVNTGELFF
TRBJ2-7 | TRBD2 | - | TRBV12-3/TRBV12-4 | TGTGCCAGCACCGAGCGGGGGCTTTACGAGCAGTACTTC | CASTERGLYEQYF
TRBJ2-7 | TRBD1 | - | TRBV7-2 | TGTGCCAGCAGACGGGACAGGGGTAACGAGCAGTACTTC | CASRRDRGNEQYF
TRBJ1-3 | - | - | TRBV28 | TGTGCCAGCAGTCCCGCCGGGACACATGCGGGCGGAAACACCATATATTTT | CASSPAGTHAGGNTIYF
TRBJ1-1 | TRBD1 | - | TRBV5-4 | TGTGCCAGCAGCCACAGACAGGGGGCAAAGGATGAAGCTTTCTTT | CASSHRQGAKDEAFF
TRBJ2-1 | - | - | TRBV5-1 | TGCGCCAGCAGCCATCCCTTCCCGGAGTACAATGAGCAGTTCTTC | CASSHPFPEYNEQFF
TRBJ1-3 | TRBD1 | - | TRBV7-2 | TGTGCCAGCGGACGACAGGGGATCGGGTCTGGAAACACCATATATTTT | CASGRQGIGSGNTIYF
TRBJ2-1 | - | - | TRBV6-5 | TGTGCCAGCAGAGAGGCAACCAGCCGGAATGAGCAGTTCTTC | CASREATSRNEQFF
TRBJ2-3 | - | - | TRBV7-9 | TGTGCCAGCGAGGCGGGGGCAGGGGATACGCAGTATTTT | CASEAGAGDTQYF
TRBJ1-2 | TRBD1 | - | TRBV7-2 | TGTGCCAGCAGCTCTACAGGGGGCACGGGCTATGGCTACACCTTC | CASSSTGGTGYGYTF
TRBJ1-4 | - | - | TRBV18 | TGTGCCAGCTCACCGGGCAGGGTGGATGAAAAACTGTTTTTT | CASSPGRVDEKLFF
TRBJ2-2 | - | - | TRBV28 | TGTGCCAGCAGTTTTAAGTTGTATGGCAGGGCAAACACCGGGGAGCTGTTTTTT | CASSFKLYGRANTGELFF
TRBJ2-5 | - | few | TRBV20-1 | TGCAGTGCTAGTAAGACGGGAGAGACCCAGTACTTC | CSASKTGETQYF